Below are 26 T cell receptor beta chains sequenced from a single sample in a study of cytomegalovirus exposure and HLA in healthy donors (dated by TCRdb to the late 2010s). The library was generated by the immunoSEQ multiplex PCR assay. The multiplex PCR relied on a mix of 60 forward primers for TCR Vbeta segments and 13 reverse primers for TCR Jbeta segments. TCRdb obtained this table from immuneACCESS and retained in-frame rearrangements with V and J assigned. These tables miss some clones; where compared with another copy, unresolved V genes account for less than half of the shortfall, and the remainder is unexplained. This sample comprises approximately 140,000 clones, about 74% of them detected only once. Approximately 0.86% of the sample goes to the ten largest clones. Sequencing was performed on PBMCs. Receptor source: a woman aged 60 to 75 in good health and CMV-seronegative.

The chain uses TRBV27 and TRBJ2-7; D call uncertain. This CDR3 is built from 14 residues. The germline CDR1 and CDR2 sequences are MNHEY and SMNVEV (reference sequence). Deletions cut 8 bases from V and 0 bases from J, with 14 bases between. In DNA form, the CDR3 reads TGTGCCAGCTCCGCGACCAGGTTCTCCTACGAGCAGTACTTC. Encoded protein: CASSATRFSYEQYF.

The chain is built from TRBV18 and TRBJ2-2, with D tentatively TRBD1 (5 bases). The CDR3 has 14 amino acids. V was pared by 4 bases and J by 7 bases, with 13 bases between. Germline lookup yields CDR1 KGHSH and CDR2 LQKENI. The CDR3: CASSHQGGSGELFF. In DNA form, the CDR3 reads TGTGCCAGCTCACACCAGGGCGGTAGCGGGGAGCTGTTTTTT.

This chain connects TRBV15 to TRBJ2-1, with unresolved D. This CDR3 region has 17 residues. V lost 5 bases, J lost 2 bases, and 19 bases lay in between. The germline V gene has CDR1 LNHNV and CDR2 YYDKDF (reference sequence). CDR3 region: CATSSEVSSIPYNEQFF. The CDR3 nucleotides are TGTGCCACCAGCTCAGAGGTATCTAGTATACCCTACAATGAGCAGTTCTTC. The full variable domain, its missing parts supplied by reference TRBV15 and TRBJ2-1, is DAMVIQNPRYQVTQFGKPVTLSCSQTLNHNVMYWYQQKSSQAPKLLFHYYDKDFNNEADTPDNFQSRRPNTSFCFLDIRSPGLGDTAMYLCATSSEVSSIPYNEQFFGPGTRLTVL.

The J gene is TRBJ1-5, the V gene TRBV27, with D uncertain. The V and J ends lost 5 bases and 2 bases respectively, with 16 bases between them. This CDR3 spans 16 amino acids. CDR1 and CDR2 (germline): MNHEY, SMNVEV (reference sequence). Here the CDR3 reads CASSLLGPSGNQPQHF. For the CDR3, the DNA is TGTGCCAGCAGTCTCCTCGGTCCATCGGGCAATCAGCCCCAGCATTTT.

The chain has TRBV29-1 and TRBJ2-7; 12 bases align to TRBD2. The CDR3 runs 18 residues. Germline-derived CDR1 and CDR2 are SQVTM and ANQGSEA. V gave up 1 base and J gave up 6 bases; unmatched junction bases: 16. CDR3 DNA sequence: TGCAGCGTTGAAGTGGGACTAGCGGGCAACCCCAGGATCGGCGAGCAGTACTTC. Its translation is CSVEVGLAGNPRIGEQYF.

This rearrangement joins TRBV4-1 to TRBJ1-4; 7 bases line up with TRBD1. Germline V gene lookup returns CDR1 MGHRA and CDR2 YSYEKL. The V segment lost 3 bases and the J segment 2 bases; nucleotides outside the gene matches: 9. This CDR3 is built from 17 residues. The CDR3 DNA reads TGCGCCAGCAGCCACGACAGGGTTCGGGCGACTAATGAAAAACTGTTTTTT. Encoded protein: CASSHDRVRATNEKLFF.

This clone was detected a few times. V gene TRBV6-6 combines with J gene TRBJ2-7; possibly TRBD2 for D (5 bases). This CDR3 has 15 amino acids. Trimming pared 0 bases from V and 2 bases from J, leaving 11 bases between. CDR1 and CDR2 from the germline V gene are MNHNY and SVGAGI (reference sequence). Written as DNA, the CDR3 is TGTGCCAGCAGTTACTCCACTAGTGTAACCTACGAGCAGTACTTC. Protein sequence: CASSYSTSVTYEQYF.

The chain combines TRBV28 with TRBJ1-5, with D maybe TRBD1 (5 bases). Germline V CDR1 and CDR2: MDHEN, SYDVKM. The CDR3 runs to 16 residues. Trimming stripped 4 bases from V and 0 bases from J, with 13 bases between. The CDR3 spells CASSSGGSYSNQPQHF. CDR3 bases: TGTGCCAGCAGTTCGGGGGGGTCTTATAGCAATCAGCCCCAGCATTTT.

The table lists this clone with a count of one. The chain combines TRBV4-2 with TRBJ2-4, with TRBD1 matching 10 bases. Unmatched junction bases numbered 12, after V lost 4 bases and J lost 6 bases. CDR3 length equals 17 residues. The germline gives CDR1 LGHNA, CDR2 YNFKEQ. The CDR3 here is CASSRSPSDRGANIQYF. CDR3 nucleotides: TGTGCCAGCAGCCGCAGCCCTTCGGACAGGGGGGCAAACATTCAGTACTTC.

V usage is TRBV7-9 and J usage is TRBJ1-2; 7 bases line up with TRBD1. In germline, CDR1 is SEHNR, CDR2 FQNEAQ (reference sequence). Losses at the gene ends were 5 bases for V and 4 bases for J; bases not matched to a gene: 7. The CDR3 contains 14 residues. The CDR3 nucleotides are TGTGCCAGCAGCCCCCCGGGACAGACCTATGGCTACACCTTC. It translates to CASSPPGQTYGYTF.

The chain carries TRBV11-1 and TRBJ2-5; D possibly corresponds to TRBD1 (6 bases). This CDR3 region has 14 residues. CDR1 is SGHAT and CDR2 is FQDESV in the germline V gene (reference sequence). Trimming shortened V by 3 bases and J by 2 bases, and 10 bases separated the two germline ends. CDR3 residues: CASSFGTGQETQYF. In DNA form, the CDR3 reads TGTGCCAGCAGCTTTGGAACAGGGCAAGAGACCCAGTACTTC.

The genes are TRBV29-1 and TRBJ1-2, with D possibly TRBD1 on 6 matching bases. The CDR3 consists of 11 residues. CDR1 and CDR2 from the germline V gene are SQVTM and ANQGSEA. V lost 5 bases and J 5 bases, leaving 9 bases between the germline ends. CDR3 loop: CSVRGAYGYTF. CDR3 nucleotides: TGCAGCGTTCGGGGGGCTTATGGCTACACCTTC.

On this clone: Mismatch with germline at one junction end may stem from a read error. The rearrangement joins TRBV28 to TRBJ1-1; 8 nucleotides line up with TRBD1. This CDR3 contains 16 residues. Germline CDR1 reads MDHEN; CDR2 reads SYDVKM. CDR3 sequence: CASSYRGILMNTKAFF. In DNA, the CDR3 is TGTGCCAGCAGTTACAGGGGGATTCTTATGAACACTAAAGCTTTCTTT.

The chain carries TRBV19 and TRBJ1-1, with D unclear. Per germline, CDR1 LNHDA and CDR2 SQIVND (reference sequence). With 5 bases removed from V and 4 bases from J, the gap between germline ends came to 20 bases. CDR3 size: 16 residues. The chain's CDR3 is CASSPREGSFRTEAFF. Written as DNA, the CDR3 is TGTGCCAGTAGTCCCCGGGAGGGATCTTTTCGCACTGAAGCTTTCTTT. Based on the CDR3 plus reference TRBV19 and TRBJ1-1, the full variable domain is DGGITQSPKYLFRKEGQNVTLSCEQNLNHDAMYWYRQDPGQGLRLIYYSQIVNDFQKGDIAEGYSVSREKKESFPLTVTSAQKNPTAFYLCASSPREGSFRTEAFFGQGTRLTVV.

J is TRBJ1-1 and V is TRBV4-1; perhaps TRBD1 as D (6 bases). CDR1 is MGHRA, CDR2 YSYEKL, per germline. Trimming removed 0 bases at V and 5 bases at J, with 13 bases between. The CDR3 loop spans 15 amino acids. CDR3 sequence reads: CASSQDLQGYTEAFF. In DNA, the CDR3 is TGCGCCAGCAGCCAAGATCTACAGGGCTATACTGAAGCTTTCTTT.

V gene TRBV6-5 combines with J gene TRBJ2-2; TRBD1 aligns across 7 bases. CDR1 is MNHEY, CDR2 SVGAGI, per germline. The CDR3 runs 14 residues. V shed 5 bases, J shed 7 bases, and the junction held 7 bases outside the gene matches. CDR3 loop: CASSRDSSHGELFF. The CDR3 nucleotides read TGTGCCAGCAGTCGGGACAGTTCTCACGGGGAGCTGTTTTTT.

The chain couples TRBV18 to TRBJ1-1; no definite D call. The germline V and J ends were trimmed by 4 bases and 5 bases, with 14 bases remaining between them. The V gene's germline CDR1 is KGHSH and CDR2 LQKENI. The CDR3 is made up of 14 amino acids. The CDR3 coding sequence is TGTGCCAGCTCACGGGAGAGCGTGGGTACTGAAGCTTTCTTT. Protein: CASSRESVGTEAFF. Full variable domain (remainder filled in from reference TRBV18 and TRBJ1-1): NAGVMQNPRHLVRRRGQEARLRCSPMKGHSHVYWYRQLPEEGLKFMVYLQKENIIDESGMPKERFSAEFPKEGPSILRIQQVVRGDSAAYFCASSRESVGTEAFFGQGTRLTVV.

CDR3 in amino acids: CASSIRVSGANTGELFF. Here the CDR3 DNA reads TGTGCCAGTAGTATAAGGGTTAGCGGGGCGAACACCGGGGAGCTGTTTTTT. The chain recombines TRBV19 with TRBJ2-2; 8 nucleotides line up with TRBD2. There are 17 residues in the CDR3. From germline, CDR1 is LNHDA and CDR2 SQIVND (reference sequence). The V segment lost 2 bases and the J segment 0 bases; nucleotides outside the gene matches: 5.

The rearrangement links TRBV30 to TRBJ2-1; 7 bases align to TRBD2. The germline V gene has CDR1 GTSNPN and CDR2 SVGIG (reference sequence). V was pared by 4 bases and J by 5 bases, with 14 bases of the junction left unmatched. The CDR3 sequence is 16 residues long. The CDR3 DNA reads TGTGCCTGGACCCCGCGTCGGTCTAGCGGAAACAATGAGCAGTTCTTC. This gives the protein CAWTPRRSSGNNEQFF.

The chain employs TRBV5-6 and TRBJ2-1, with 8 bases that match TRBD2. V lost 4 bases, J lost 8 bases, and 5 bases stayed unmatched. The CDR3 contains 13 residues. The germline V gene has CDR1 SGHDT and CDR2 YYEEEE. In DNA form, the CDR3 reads TGTGCCAGCAGCCGGCGGGGGGTCCATGAGCAGTTCTTC. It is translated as CASSRRGVHEQFF.

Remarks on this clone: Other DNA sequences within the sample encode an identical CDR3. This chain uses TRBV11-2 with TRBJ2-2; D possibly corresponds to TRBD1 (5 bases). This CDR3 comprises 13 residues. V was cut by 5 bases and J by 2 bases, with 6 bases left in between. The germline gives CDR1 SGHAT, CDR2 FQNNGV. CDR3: CASSRTNTGELFF. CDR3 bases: TGTGCCAGCAGCCGGACAAACACCGGGGAGCTGTTTTTT.

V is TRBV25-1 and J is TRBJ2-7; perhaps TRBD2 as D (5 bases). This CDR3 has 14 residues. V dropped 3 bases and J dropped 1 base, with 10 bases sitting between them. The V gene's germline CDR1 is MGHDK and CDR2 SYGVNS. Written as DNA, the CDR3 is TGTGCCAGCAGTGATGCGGGCGTATCCTACGAGCAGTACTTC. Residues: CASSDAGVSYEQYF.

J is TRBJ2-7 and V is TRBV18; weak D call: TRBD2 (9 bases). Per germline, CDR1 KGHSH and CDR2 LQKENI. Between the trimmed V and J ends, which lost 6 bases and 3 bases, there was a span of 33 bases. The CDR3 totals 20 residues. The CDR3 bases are TGTGCCAGCTCCCGAGCCCCGGGACAGGAACCGGGACTAGCCGGCTACGAGCAGTACTTC. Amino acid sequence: CASSRAPGQEPGLAGYEQYF.

Here the CDR3 reads CATKRGPYTDTQYF. Here the CDR3 DNA reads TGTGCCACCAAGCGGGGGCCTTACACAGATACGCAGTATTTT. The rearrangement uses TRBV25-1 and TRBJ2-3; 8 nucleotides align to TRBD2. The V segment lost 10 bases and the J segment 2 bases; nucleotides outside the gene matches: 8. Germline V lookup: CDR1 MGHDK, CDR2 SYGVNS. The CDR3 is 14 amino acids.

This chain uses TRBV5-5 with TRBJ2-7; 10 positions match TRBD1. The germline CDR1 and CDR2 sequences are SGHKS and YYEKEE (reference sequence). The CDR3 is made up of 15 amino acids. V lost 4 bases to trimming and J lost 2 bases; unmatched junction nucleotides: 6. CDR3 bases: TGTGCCAGCAGCGCTGGGACAGGGGCTACCTACGAGCAGTACTTC. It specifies CASSAGTGATYEQYF.

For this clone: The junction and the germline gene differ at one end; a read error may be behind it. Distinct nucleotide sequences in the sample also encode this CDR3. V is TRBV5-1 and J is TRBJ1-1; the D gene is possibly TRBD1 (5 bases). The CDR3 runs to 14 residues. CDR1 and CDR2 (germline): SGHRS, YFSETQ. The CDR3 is CASRGAARLTEAFF. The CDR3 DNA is TGCGCCAGCAGAGGGGCCGCAAGGCTCACTGAAGCCTTCTTT.